The 10 T cell receptor beta chains below were found in one sample sequenced in a study of T-cell memory formation after mild COVID-19. TCRdb recomputed calls from the 5' RACE reads with MiXCR, one row per CDR3 protein. The table records fewer than 500,000 distinct CDR3 sequences, 20% to 25% of them present only once. What was sequenced was PBMCs or a T cell subset sorted from them (not recorded which). These receptors all come from an adult woman who had mild COVID-19 (a few samples of this study predate the infection). Cell type and time point are not known.

The gene calls are TRBV19 and TRBJ2-3; D unresolved. CDR3 size: 13 residues. CDR1 is LNHDA and CDR2 is SQIVND in the germline V gene (reference sequence). V shed 4 bases and J shed 3 bases, with 8 bases lying between them. The CDR3 loop is CASSTAETDTQYF. Written as DNA, the CDR3 is TGTGCCAGTAGTACGGCGGAGACAGATACGCAGTATTTT. The full variable domain, completed using reference TRBV19 and TRBJ2-3, is DGGITQSPKYLFRKEGQNVTLSCEQNLNHDAMYWYRQDPGQGLRLIYYSQIVNDFQKGDIAEGYSVSREKKESFPLTVTSAQKNPTAFYLCASSTAETDTQYFGPGTRLTVL.

V and J are TRBV10-3 and TRBJ2-3; 9 bases map to TRBD2. Trimming at V came to 0 bases and at J to 2 bases, leaving 6 bases not matched to a gene. CDR3 length: 17 residues. CDR1 is ENHRY, CDR2 SYGVKD, per germline. Here the CDR3 DNA reads TGTGCCATCAGTGAGTCGGGTATAGCGGGAGTCACAGATACGCAGTATTTT. Its protein is CAISESGIAGVTDTQYF.

Only a few counts were recorded for this clonotype. This chain connects TRBV4-1 to TRBJ2-1; 8 positions agree with TRBD2. Trimming at V came to 4 bases and at J to 9 bases, leaving 17 bases not matched to a gene. CDR1 and CDR2 from the germline V gene are MGHRA and YSYEKL. The length of the CDR3 is 17 residues. CDR3 in amino acids: CASSPRPTSGSRGEQFF. The CDR3 DNA reads TGCGCCAGCAGCCCCAGACCCACTAGCGGCTCCCGGGGTGAGCAGTTCTTC.

This clonotype was counted a few times. This chain connects TRBV2 to TRBJ2-7; D not certain. The CDR3 loop spans 13 amino acids. V was cut by 0 bases and J by 6 bases, with 9 bases left in between. Germline V CDR1 and CDR2: SNHLY, FYNNEI. The DNA for the CDR3 is TGTGCCAGCAGTGAAGCGGGCAGCACCGAGCAGTACTTC. Its protein product is CASSEAGSTEQYF.

This clonotype was seen only a few times. The chain recombines TRBV20-1 with TRBJ2-1; no clear D gene. The CDR3 runs to 13 residues. Trimming cost V 4 bases and J 2 bases, with 9 bases left between them. Per germline, CDR1 DFQATT and CDR2 SNEGSKA (reference sequence). CDR3 amino acids: CSANRAPYNEQFF. The CDR3 DNA is TGCAGTGCTAATAGGGCCCCCTACAATGAGCAGTTCTTC.

The chain joins TRBV5-1 to TRBJ2-1, with D unresolved. The V end was cut by 0 bases, the J end by 3 bases, with 13 bases between. The CDR3 contains 16 residues. Germline lookup yields CDR1 SGHRS and CDR2 YFSETQ. The CDR3 DNA sequence: TGCGCCAGCAGCTTGGTAGCAGAGGTCAACTACAATGAGCAGTTCTTC. Its translation is CASSLVAEVNYNEQFF. The full variable domain, rest sourced from reference TRBV5-1 and TRBJ2-1, is KAGVTQTPRYLIKTRGQQVTLSCSPISGHRSVSWYQQTPGQGLQFLFEYFSETQRNKGNFPGRFSGRQFSNSRSEMNVSTLELGDSALYLCASSLVAEVNYNEQFFGPGTRLTVL.

This clonotype was seen only once. The CDR3 region has the DNA TGCGCCAGCAGCTTCTTGGGACAGGGAGACACTGAAGCTTTCTTT. It encodes CASSFLGQGDTEAFF. This chain uses TRBV5-1 with TRBJ1-1, with TRBD1 matching over 9 bases. V shed 2 bases, J shed 3 bases, and the junction held 5 bases outside the gene matches. Germline CDR1 reads SGHRS; CDR2 reads YFSETQ. The CDR3 is 15 residues long.

The genes are TRBV7-6 and TRBJ1-2; TRBD1 agrees at 9 bases. Trimming took 5 bases from V and 7 from J; bases not matched to a gene: 8. This CDR3 contains 14 residues. Germline values: CDR1 SGHVS, CDR2 FNYEAQ. CDR3 protein: CASSPGQGISGYTF. CDR3 in DNA: TGTGCCAGCAGCCCGGGACAGGGCATTAGTGGCTACACCTTC.

The genes are TRBV7-2 and TRBJ2-7, with D unresolved. The CDR3 totals 11 residues. V dropped 1 base and J dropped 10 bases, with 8 bases sitting between them. From germline, CDR1 is SGHTA and CDR2 FQGNSA. CDR3 sequence reads: CASSLGSAQYF. CDR3 DNA: TGTGCCAGCAGCTTAGGGTCAGCACAGTACTTC.

This sequence joins TRBV4-2 and TRBJ2-5, with 12 bases fitting TRBD2. The length of the CDR3 is 18 residues. Germline V gene data show CDR1 as LGHNA and CDR2 as YNFKEQ. The J segment lost 4 bases and the V segment lost 0 bases, leaving 9 bases of the junction unmatched. The CDR3 here is CASSQDLAGGPAAETQYF. As DNA, the CDR3 is TGTGCCAGCAGCCAAGATCTAGCGGGGGGGCCAGCCGCAGAGACCCAGTACTTC.